This T cell receptor (beta chain) was retrieved from a study of PD-1 and CTLA-4 blockade in melanoma. TCRdb keeps only in-frame clones here, not all; method: immunoSEQ multiplex PCR. The sample lists almost 30,000 clones; around nine tenths were seen once. The sample holds a few counts of this clone. This TCR was recovered from a human donor with melanoma. Here the sequenced sample was CD8+ T cells from peripheral blood, taken before anti-PD-1 treatment.

The CDR3 is CASSQGGEDYEQYF. The CDR3 DNA sequence: TGTGCCAGCAGCCAAGGAGGGGAGGACTACGAGCAGTACTTC. The chain is built from TRBV4-2 and TRBJ2-7; D may be TRBD2 (6 bases). CDR3 length: 14 amino acids. The germline V and J ends were trimmed by 1 base and 3 bases, with 10 bases remaining between them. Germline values: CDR1 LGHNA, CDR2 YNFKEQ.